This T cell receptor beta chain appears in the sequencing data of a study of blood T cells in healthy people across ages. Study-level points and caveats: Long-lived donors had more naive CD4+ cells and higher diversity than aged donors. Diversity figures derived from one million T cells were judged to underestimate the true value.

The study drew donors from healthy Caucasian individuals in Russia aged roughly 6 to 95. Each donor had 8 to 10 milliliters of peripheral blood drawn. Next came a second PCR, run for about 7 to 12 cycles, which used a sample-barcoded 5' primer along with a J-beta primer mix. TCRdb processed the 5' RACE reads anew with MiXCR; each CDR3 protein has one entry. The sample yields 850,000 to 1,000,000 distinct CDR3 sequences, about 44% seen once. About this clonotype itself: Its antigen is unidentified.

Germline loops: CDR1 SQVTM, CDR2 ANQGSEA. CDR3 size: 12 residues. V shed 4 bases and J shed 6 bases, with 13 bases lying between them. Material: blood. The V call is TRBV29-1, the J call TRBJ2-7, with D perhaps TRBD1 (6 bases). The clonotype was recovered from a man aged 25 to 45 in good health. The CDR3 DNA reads TGCAGCGTTGCAGAGTTGGGGGCCGAGCAGTACTTC. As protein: CSVAELGAEQYF.